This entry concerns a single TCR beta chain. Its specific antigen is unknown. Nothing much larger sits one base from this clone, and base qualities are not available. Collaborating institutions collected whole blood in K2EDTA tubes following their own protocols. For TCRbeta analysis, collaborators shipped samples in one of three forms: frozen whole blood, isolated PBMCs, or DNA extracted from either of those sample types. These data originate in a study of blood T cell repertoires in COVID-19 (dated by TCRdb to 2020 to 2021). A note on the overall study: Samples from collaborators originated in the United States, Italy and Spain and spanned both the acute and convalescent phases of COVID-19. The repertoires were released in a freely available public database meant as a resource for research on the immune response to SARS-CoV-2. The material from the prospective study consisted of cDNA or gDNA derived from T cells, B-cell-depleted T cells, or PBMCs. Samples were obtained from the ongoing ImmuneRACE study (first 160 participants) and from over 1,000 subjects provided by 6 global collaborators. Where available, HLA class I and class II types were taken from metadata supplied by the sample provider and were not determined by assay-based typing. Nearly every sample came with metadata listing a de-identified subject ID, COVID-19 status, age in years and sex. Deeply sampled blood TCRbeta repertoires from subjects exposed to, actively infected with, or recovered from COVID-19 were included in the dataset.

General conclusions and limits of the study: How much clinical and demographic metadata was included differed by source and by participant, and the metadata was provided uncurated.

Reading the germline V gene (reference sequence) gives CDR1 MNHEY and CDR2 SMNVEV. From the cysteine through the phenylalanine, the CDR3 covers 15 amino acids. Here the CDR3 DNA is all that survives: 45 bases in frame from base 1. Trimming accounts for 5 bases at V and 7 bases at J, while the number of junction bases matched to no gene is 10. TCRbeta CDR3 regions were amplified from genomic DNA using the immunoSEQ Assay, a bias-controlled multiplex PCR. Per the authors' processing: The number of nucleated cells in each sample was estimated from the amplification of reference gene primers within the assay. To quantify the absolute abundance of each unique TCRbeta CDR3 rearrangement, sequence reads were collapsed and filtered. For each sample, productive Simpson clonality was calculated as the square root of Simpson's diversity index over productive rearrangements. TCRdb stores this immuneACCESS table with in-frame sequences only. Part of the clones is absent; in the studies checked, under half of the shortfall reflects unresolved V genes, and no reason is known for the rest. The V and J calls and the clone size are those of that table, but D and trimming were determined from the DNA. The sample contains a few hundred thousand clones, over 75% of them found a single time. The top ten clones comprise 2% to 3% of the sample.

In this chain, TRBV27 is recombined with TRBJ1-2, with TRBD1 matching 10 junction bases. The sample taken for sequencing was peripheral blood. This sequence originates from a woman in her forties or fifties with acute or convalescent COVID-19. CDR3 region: CASSTRDRGLPGYTF. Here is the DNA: TGTGCCAGCAGTACCCGGGACAGGGGTCTTCCTGGCTACACCTTC.